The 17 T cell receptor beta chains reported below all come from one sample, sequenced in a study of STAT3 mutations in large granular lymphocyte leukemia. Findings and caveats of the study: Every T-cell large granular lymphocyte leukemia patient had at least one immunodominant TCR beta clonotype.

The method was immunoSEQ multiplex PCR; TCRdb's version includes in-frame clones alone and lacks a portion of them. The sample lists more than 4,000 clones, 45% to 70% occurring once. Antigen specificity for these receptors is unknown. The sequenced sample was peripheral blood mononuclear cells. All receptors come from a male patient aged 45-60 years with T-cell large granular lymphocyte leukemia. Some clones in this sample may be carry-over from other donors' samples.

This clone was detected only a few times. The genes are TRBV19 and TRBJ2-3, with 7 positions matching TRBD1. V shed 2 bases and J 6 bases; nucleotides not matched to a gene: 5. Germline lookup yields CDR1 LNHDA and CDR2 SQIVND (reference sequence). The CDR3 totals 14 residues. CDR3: CASSITTGRDTQYF. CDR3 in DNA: TGTGCCAGTAGTATAACGACAGGGCGGGATACGCAGTATTTT.

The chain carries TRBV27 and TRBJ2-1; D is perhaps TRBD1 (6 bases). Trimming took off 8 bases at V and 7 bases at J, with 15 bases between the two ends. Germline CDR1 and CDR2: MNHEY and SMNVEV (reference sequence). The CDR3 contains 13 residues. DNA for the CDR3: TGTGCCAGCTCCCCCCAGCAGGGGAATGAGCAGTTCTTC. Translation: CASSPQQGNEQFF.

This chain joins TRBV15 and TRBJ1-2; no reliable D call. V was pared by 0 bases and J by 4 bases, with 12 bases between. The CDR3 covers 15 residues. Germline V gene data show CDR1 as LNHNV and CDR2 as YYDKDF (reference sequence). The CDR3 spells CATSRDSRTGYGYTF. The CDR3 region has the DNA TGTGCCACCAGCAGAGATTCCCGGACGGGCTATGGCTACACCTTC.

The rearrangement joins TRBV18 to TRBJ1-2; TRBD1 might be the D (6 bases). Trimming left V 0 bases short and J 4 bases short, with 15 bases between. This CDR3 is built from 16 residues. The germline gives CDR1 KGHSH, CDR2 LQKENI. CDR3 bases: TGTGCCAGCTCACCACCGTATCCTGCAGGGGCCTATGGCTACACCTTC. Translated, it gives CASSPPYPAGAYGYTF.

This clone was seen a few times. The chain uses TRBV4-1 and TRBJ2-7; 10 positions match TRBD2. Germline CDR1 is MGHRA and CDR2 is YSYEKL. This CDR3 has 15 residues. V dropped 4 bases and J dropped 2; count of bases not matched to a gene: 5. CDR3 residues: CASSLKREGPYEQYF. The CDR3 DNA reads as TGCGCCAGCAGCCTGAAGCGGGAGGGACCCTACGAGCAGTACTTC.

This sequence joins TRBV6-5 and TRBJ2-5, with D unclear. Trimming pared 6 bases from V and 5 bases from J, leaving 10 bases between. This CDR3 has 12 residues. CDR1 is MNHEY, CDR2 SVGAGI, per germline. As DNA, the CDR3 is TGTGCCAGCAGCCCCGGTTGGGAGACCCAGTACTTC. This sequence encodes CASSPGWETQYF.

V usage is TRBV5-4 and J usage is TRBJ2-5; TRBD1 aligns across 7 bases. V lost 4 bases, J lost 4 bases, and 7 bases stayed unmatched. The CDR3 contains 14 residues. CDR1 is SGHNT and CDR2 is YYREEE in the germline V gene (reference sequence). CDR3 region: CASSPTGERETQYF. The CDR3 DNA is TGTGCCAGCAGCCCAACAGGGGAGCGAGAGACCCAGTACTTC.

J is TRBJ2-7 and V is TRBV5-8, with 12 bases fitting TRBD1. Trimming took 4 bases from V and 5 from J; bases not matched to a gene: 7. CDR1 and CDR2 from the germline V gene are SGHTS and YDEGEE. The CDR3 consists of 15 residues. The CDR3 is CASSGRDRGLHEQYF. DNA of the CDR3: TGTGCCAGCAGCGGGAGGGACAGGGGGCTCCACGAGCAGTACTTC.

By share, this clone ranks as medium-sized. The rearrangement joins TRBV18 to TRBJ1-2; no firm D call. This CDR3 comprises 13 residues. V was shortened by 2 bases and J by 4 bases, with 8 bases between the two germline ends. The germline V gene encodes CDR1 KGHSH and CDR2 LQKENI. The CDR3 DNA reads TGTGCCAGCTCACCAGGATCCGTCTATGGCTACACCTTC. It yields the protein CASSPGSVYGYTF. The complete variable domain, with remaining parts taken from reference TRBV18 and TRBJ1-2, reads NAGVMQNPRHLVRRRGQEARLRCSPMKGHSHVYWYRQLPEEGLKFMVYLQKENIIDESGMPKERFSAEFPKEGPSILRIQQVVRGDSAAYFCASSPGSVYGYTFGSGTRLTVV.

The DNA of the CDR3 is TGTGCCAGCAGTTCGAACACCTTCCCCTTCAACCCTGAAGCTTTCTTT. Protein product: CASSSNTFPFNPEAFF. This rearrangement joins TRBV27 to TRBJ1-1, with D hard to call. This CDR3 is built from 16 residues. V was cut by 4 bases and J by 6 bases, with 21 bases left in between. CDR1 is MNHEY and CDR2 is SMNVEV in the germline V gene (reference sequence).

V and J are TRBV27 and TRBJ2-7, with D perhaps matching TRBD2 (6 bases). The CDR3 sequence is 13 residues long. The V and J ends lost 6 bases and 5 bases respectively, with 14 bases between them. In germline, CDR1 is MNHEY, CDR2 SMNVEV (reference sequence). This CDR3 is CASSPRTNHEQYF. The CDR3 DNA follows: TGTGCCAGCAGCCCCCGGACTAACCACGAGCAGTACTTC.

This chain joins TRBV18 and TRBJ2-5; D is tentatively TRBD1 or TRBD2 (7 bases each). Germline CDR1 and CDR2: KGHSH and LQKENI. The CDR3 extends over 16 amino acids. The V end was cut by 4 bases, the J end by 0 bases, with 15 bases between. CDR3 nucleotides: TGTGCCAGCTCACGACAGGGAGGGGGCTACCAAGAGACCCAGTACTTC. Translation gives CASSRQGGGYQETQYF.

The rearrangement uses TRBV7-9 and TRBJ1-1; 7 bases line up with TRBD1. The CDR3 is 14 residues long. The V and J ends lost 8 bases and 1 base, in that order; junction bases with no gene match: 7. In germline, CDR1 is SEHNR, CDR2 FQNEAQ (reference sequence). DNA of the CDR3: TGTGCCAGCTCGAAGGGACAGTCGAACACTGAAGCTTTCTTT. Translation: CASSKGQSNTEAFF.

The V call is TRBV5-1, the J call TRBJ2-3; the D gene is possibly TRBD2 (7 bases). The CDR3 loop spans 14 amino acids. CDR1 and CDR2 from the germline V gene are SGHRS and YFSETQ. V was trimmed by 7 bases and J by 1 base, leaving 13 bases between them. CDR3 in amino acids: CASVWEGGTDTQYF. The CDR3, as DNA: TGCGCCAGCGTCTGGGAGGGGGGCACAGATACGCAGTATTTT.

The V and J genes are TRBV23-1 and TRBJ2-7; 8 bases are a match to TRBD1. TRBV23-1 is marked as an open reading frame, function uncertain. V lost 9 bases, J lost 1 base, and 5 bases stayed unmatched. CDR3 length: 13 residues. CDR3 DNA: TGCGCCAGACGAGGACAGGGATCCTACGAGCAGTACTTC. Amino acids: CARRGQGSYEQYF.

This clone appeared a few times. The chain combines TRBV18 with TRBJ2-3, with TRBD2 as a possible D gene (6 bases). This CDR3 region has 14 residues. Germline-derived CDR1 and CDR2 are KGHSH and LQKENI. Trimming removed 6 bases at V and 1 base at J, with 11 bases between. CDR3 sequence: CASSPREGTDTQYF. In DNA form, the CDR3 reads TGTGCCAGCTCTCCTAGGGAGGGCACAGATACGCAGTATTTT.

The CDR3 bases are TGTGCCAGCAGCTCGACAGGGGATACTGGCTACACCTTC. This sequence encodes CASSSTGDTGYTF. The chain couples TRBV7-3 to TRBJ1-2; 8 bases fit TRBD1. Germline assignment: CDR1 SGHTA and CDR2 FQGTGA. This CDR3 region has 13 residues. V was pared by 4 bases and J by 7 bases, with 5 bases of the junction left unmatched.